This T cell receptor (beta chain) was found in a study of lung T cells in sarcoidosis with Löfgren's syndrome (dated by TCRdb to about 2017). For the study in its entirety: Sarcoidosis was described as a granulomatous, mainly pulmonary disease marked by CD4+ T cell accumulation in bronchoalveolar lavage fluid. The repertoire analyses centered on Lofgren's syndrome patients. Results the study describes overall, beyond this receptor: TRAV12-1 and TRBV2 were reported as the most expanded V gene segments in Löfgren's syndrome patients compared with control subjects. In alphabeta pairing analysis, TRAV12-1 was found to pair preferentially with TRBV2, and CDR3 homology was shown by the resulting paired TCRs. Multiple Lofgren's syndrome patients were reported to share TRAV12-1 and TRBV2 CDR3 motifs, a finding that suggests public CD4+ TCR repertoires. Recognition of a sarcoidosis-associated antigen was only suggested; the antigen itself remained putative and unidentified.

CDR1 DFQATT and CDR2 SNEGSKA were looked up in the germline V gene (reference sequence). For this chain, trimming is 3 bases at the V end and 2 bases at the J end, and the number of junction bases without a gene match is 5. The CDR3 runs 15 residues from the cysteine to the phenylalanine. Left in the record is the CDR3 DNA by itself, 45 bases read in frame from the first base. The sequencer was an Illumina MiSeq. TCRdb ran its own pipeline on the public reads, namely fastp trimming at Q25 and MiXCR clone calling, and kept in-frame beta chains. Identical CDR3 proteins give one entry, which carries the most common genes and DNA. In all, the sample holds around 60,000 distinct CDR3 sequences, and 20% to 25% of those were seen once. The leading ten clones occupy under 3% of the sample. At least ten counts were recorded for this clonotype. Its antigen specificity is not known. No base-level quality is on record; no much larger clone is a single base apart.

The origin of this receptor is a human donor with sarcoidosis (Löfgren's syndrome or another form), or a control subject (not recorded which). The chain is made from TRBV20-1 and TRBJ1-3; the junction holds 9 bases that match TRBD1. Sequencing was done on a sample of CD4+ T cells from PBMCs. The CDR3 protein sequence reads: CSASRGTGTGNTIYF. The DNA sequence follows: TGCAGTGCTAGCCGGGGGACAGGGACTGGAAACACCATATATTTT.